These 23 T cell receptor beta chains share one sample of origin, sequenced in a study of T cells after yellow fever vaccination. From the 5' RACE reads, TCRdb called clonotypes with MiXCR, one entry per CDR3 protein. The sample yields nearly 300,000 distinct CDR3 sequences, 8.7% seen once. The sequencing here drew on CD4+ T cells sorted from PBMCs, taken 5 days after the yellow fever booster vaccination. The receptors were gathered from a man between 18 and 35 years old who received the YFV17D yellow fever vaccine.

This clonotype was observed at least ten times. This CDR3 reads CASSPSASGRTDTQYF. CDR3 DNA: TGCGCCAGCAGCCCGTCCGCGAGCGGGAGGACAGATACGCAGTATTTT. The chain links TRBV5-1 to TRBJ2-3; 9 bases line up with TRBD2. Germline CDR1 reads SGHRS; CDR2 reads YFSETQ. This CDR3 has 16 residues. The V and J ends lost 4 bases and 3 bases, in that order; junction bases with no gene match: 9.

As for this clonotype: Germline and junction disagree at one end, which may indicate a read error. The rearrangement joins TRBV7-2 to TRBJ2-5, with unresolved D. Germline V gene data show CDR1 as SGHTA and CDR2 as FQGNSA. The CDR3 has 14 amino acids. The CDR3: CASSILRWSETEYF. The CDR3 DNA sequence: TGTGCCAGCAGCATACTACGGTGGTCCGAGACCGAGTACTTC. Looking up the rest from reference TRBV7-2 and TRBJ2-5 gives the full variable domain: GAGVSQSPSNKVTEKGKDVELRCDPISGHTALYWYRQSLGQGLEFLIYFQGNSAPDKSGLPSDRFSAERTGGSVSTLTIQRTQQEDSAVYLCASSILRWSETEYFGPGTRLLVL.

This clonotype was observed many times. The CDR3 loop reads CSVLIWGNTGELFF. As DNA, the CDR3 is TGCAGCGTGCTTATTTGGGGAAACACCGGGGAGCTGTTTTTT. The chain links TRBV29-1 to TRBJ2-2; D uncertain. Trimming cost V 6 bases and J 2 bases, with 13 bases left between them. Germline loops: CDR1 SQVTM, CDR2 ANQGSEA. CDR3 size: 14 residues.

This clonotype was seen repeatedly, ten times or more. V is TRBV2 and J is TRBJ1-1; D ambiguous. V was pared by 5 bases and J by 0 bases, with 10 bases between. In germline, CDR1 is SNHLY, CDR2 FYNNEI. The CDR3 runs to 14 residues. CDR3 in amino acids: CASSLGRVNTEAFF. The DNA of the CDR3 is TGTGCCAGCAGTCTAGGGAGGGTGAACACTGAAGCTTTCTTT.

As DNA, the CDR3 is TGCAGTGCTCTAGCGGGGGGCCGTGGCACTGAAGCTTTCTTT. Amino acids: CSALAGGRGTEAFF. The chain couples TRBV20-1 to TRBJ1-1, with D maybe TRBD1 (6 bases). V was shortened by 5 bases and J by 4 bases, with 17 bases between the two germline ends. Germline V lookup: CDR1 DFQATT, CDR2 SNEGSKA (reference sequence). The CDR3 covers 14 residues.

This clonotype was recorded at least ten times. The chain uses TRBV7-3 and TRBJ2-1; perhaps D is TRBD1 or TRBD2 (6 bases each). Trimming took off 1 base at V and 6 bases at J, with 13 bases between the two ends. The CDR3 has 15 amino acids. Germline values: CDR1 SGHTA, CDR2 FQGTGA. The CDR3 region has the DNA TGTGCCAGCAGCTTAATCGGGGGCGCTATCAATGAGCAGTTCTTC. Its protein is CASSLIGGAINEQFF. Variable domain in full (rest from reference TRBV7-3 and TRBJ2-1): GAGVSQTPSNKVTEKGKYVELRCDPISGHTALYWYRQSLGQGPEFLIYFQGTGAADDSGLPNDRFFAVRPEGSVSTLKIQRTERGDSAVYLCASSLIGGAINEQFFGPGTRLTVL.

This clonotype was counted only a few times. The chain combines TRBV27 with TRBJ2-5, with unresolved D. Trimming removed 4 bases from V and 5 bases from J, with 8 bases in between. Germline-derived CDR1 and CDR2 are MNHEY and SMNVEV (reference sequence). There are 12 residues in the CDR3. This chain's CDR3 is CASSSLGETQYF. The CDR3 bases are TGTGCCAGCAGTTCCCTCGGGGAGACCCAGTACTTC.

In its sample, this clonotype was seen many times. The chain carries TRBV7-2 and TRBJ2-4; the D gene is possibly TRBD1 (5 bases). V lost 3 bases, J lost 6 bases, and 9 bases lay in between. CDR1 is SGHTA and CDR2 is FQGNSA in the germline V gene. The CDR3 spans 13 residues. The CDR3: CASSLGPLNIQYF. The DNA for the CDR3 is TGTGCCAGCAGCTTGGGGCCACTAAACATTCAGTACTTC.

This clonotype turned up a few times. The chain uses TRBV4-3 and TRBJ1-4, with D perhaps TRBD1 (5 bases). V lost 3 bases, J lost 5 bases, and 10 bases lay in between. There are 14 residues in the CDR3. Germline assignment: CDR1 LGHNA and CDR2 YSLEER. The CDR3 reads CASSQSGVNEKLFF. The DNA for the CDR3 is TGCGCCAGCAGCCAGTCGGGGGTAAATGAAAAACTGTTTTTT.

Notes on this clonotype: The junction differs from germline at one of its ends, possibly a read error. The J gene is TRBJ2-5, the V gene TRBV5-1; D is undetermined. Per the germline V gene, CDR1 is SGHRS and CDR2 is YFSETQ. CDR3 length: 16 amino acids. The CDR3 DNA reads as TGCGCCAGCAGTTATGACCCGCCCCCCTTCCAAGAGACCCAGTGCTTC. Its translation is CASSYDPPPFQETQCF.

This chain joins TRBV7-2 and TRBJ2-5, with TRBD2 identical over 7 bases. The CDR3 is 15 amino acids. Germline V gene sequence: CDR1 SGHTA, CDR2 FQGNSA. V shed 1 base and J 5 bases; nucleotides not matched to a gene: 7. CDR3 DNA sequence: TGTGCCAGCAGCTTAGTGGGCGGGGGATGGGAGACCCAGTACTTC. Its protein is CASSLVGGGWETQYF. Looking up the rest from reference TRBV7-2 and TRBJ2-5 gives the full variable domain: GAGVSQSPSNKVTEKGKDVELRCDPISGHTALYWYRQSLGQGLEFLIYFQGNSAPDKSGLPSDRFSAERTGGSVSTLTIQRTQQEDSAVYLCASSLVGGGWETQYFGPGTRLLVL.

This clonotype was counted between two and nine times. J is TRBJ2-7 and V is TRBV10-2; D is ambiguous. This CDR3 spans 11 amino acids. Germline values: CDR1 WSHSY, CDR2 SAAADI. V was trimmed by 4 bases and J by 3 bases, leaving 4 bases between them. CDR3 in amino acids: CASSVRYEQYF. The CDR3 DNA reads as TGCGCCAGCAGTGTCCGCTACGAGCAGTACTTC.

In this sample, this clonotype turned up a few times. The gene calls are TRBV5-1 and TRBJ2-1, with D perhaps TRBD1 (5 bases). CDR3 length equals 20 residues. Germline lookup yields CDR1 SGHRS and CDR2 YFSETQ. Trimming removed 3 bases at V and 1 base at J, with 26 bases between. The CDR3 spells CASSSQGAGLTSPSYNEQFF. As DNA, the CDR3 is TGCGCCAGCAGCTCCCAAGGTGCAGGGCTGACTTCGCCTTCCTACAATGAGCAGTTCTTC.

This clonotype was detected a few times. V gene TRBV4-1 combines with J gene TRBJ2-3; the D call may be TRBD1 or TRBD2 (5 bases each). This CDR3 comprises 14 residues. The V and J ends lost 4 bases and 2 bases respectively, with 10 bases between them. Germline V CDR1 and CDR2: MGHRA, YSYEKL. The CDR3 sequence is CASSPRDDTDTQYF. The CDR3 nucleotides read TGCGCCAGCAGCCCTCGGGACGACACAGATACGCAGTATTTT.

This clonotype was found many times. The chain recombines TRBV4-3 with TRBJ2-5; no reliable D call. Germline CDR1 LGHNA, CDR2 YSLEER. The CDR3 totals 14 residues. Trimming pared 0 bases from V and 6 bases from J, leaving 11 bases between. CDR3 residues: CASSQEIGSQTQYF. The CDR3 region has the DNA TGCGCCAGCAGCCAAGAAATAGGTAGTCAGACCCAGTACTTC.

A few counts support this clonotype. This chain joins TRBV10-3 and TRBJ2-3; D call uncertain. The germline gives CDR1 ENHRY, CDR2 SYGVKD. This CDR3 region has 16 residues. Between the trimmed V and J ends, which lost 1 base and 0 bases, there was a span of 11 bases. The CDR3 sequence is CAISELIPTSTDTQYF. The CDR3 region has the DNA TGTGCCATCAGTGAGTTGATCCCAACAAGCACAGATACGCAGTATTTT.

This sequence joins TRBV11-2 and TRBJ2-7, with TRBD1 matching 8 bases. The germline V gene encodes CDR1 SGHAT and CDR2 FQNNGV. V shed 3 bases, J shed 7 bases, and the junction held 5 bases outside the gene matches. This CDR3 comprises 13 residues. CDR3 loop: CASSFAGGWEQYV. DNA of the CDR3: TGTGCCAGCAGCTTTGCAGGGGGCTGGGAGCAGTACGTC.

This clonotype was counted between two and nine times. The V gene is TRBV7-3, the J gene TRBJ1-1, with a possible D match to TRBD1 (5 bases). The germline CDR1 and CDR2 sequences are SGHTA and FQGTGA. The CDR3 totals 16 residues. The V gene lost 5 bases and the J gene lost 1 base, with 17 bases spanning the gap. CDR3 sequence reads: CASSPRVGVSNTEAFF. The CDR3 DNA is TGTGCCAGCAGCCCTCGCGTAGGGGTCTCGAACACTGAAGCTTTCTTT.

This sequence joins TRBV12-3 or TRBV12-4 and TRBJ1-5, with D possibly TRBD1 on 5 matching bases. V lost 1 base, J lost 4 bases, and 14 bases lay in between. The CDR3 sequence is 16 residues long. The CDR3 sequence is CASSLDSSGPNQPQHF. The CDR3 DNA reads TGTGCCAGCAGTTTAGATAGCTCAGGGCCAAATCAGCCCCAGCATTTT.

This clonotype has a handful of counts. This chain connects TRBV6-2 or TRBV6-3 to TRBJ1-6; no clear D gene. The germline CDR1 and CDR2 sequences are MNHEY and SVGEGT. The CDR3 extends over 17 amino acids. V shed 6 bases and J shed 6 bases, with 21 bases lying between them. The CDR3 DNA is TGTGCCAGCAGCCCCCCACCAGGCAGGCGACGTAATTCACCCCTCCACTTT. It translates to CASSPPPGRRRNSPLHF.

This clonotype has only a few counts. The genes are TRBV27 and TRBJ1-6; D not certain. Germline V CDR1 and CDR2: MNHEY, SMNVEV (reference sequence). V was clipped by 5 bases and J by 9 bases, with 8 bases between them. The CDR3 length is 12 residues. CDR3 sequence: CASSNDGSPLHF. CDR3 coding DNA: TGTGCCAGCAGTAACGACGGTTCACCCCTCCACTTT.

This clonotype was seen at least ten times. The chain uses TRBV4-1 and TRBJ1-1; D may be TRBD1 (5 bases). The CDR3 runs 12 residues. In germline, CDR1 is MGHRA, CDR2 YSYEKL. The V end lost 8 bases, the J end lost 4 bases, and 11 bases lay between the germline ends. CDR3 nucleotide sequence: TGCGCCAGCGTAGGCGGGGGCACTGAAGCTTTCTTT. It yields the protein CASVGGGTEAFF.

This rearrangement joins TRBV29-1 to TRBJ1-2, with D maybe TRBD1 (6 bases). The CDR3 has 14 amino acids. Trimming took 6 bases from V and 4 from J, leaving 18 bases between them. Per the germline V gene, CDR1 is SQVTM and CDR2 is ANQGSEA. The DNA for the CDR3 is TGCAGCGTCCAATGGGGACATCTGTCCTATGGCTACACCTTC. Protein: CSVQWGHLSYGYTF.